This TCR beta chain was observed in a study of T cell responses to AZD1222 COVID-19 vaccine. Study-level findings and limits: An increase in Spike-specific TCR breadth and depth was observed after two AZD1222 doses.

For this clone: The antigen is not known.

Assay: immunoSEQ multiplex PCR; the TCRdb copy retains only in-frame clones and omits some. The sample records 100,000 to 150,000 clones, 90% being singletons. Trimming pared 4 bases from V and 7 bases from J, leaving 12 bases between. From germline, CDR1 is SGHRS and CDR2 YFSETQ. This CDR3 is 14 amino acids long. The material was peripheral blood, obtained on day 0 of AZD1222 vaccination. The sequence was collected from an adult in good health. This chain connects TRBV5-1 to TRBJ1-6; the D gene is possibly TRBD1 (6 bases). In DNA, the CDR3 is TGCGCCAGCAGCCCTAGGGGGTCGAATTCACCCCTCCACTTT. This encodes CASSPRGSNSPLHF.